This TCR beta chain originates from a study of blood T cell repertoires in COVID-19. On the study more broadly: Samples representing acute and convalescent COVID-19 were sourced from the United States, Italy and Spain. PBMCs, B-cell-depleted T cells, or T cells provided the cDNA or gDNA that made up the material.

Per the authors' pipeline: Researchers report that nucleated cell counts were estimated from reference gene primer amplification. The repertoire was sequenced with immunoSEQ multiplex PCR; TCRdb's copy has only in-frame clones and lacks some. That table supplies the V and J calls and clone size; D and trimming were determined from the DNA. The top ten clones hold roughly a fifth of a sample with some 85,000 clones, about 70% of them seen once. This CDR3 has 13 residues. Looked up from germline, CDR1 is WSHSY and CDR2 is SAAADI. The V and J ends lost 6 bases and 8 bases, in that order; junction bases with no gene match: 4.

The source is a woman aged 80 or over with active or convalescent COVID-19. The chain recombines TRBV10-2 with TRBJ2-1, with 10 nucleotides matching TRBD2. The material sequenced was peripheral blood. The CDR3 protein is CASRSGGADEQFF. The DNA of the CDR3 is TGCGCCAGCAGAAGCGGGGGGGCCGATGAGCAGTTCTTC.